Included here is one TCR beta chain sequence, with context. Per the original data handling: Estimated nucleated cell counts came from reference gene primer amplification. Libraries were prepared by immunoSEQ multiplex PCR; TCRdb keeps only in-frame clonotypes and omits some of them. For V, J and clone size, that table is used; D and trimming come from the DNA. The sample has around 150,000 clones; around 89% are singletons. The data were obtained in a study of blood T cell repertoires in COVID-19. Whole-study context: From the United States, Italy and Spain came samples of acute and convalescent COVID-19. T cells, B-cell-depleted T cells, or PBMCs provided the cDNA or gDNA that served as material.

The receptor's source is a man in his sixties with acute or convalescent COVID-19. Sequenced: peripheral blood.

DNA of the CDR3: TGTGCCAGTACACGGAGCCAGAATAGCAATCAGCCCCAGCATTTT. It translates to CASTRSQNSNQPQHF. The chain combines TRBV19 with TRBJ1-5; the D is unclear. V was trimmed by 7 bases and J by 0 bases, leaving 13 bases between them. The CDR3 spans 15 residues. The germline V gene encodes CDR1 LNHDA and CDR2 SQIVND (reference sequence). Based on the CDR3 plus reference TRBV19 and TRBJ1-5, the full variable domain is DGGITQSPKYLFRKEGQNVTLSCEQNLNHDAMYWYRQDPGQGLRLIYYSQIVNDFQKGDIAEGYSVSREKKESFPLTVTSAQKNPTAFYLCASTRSQNSNQPQHFGDGTRLSIL.